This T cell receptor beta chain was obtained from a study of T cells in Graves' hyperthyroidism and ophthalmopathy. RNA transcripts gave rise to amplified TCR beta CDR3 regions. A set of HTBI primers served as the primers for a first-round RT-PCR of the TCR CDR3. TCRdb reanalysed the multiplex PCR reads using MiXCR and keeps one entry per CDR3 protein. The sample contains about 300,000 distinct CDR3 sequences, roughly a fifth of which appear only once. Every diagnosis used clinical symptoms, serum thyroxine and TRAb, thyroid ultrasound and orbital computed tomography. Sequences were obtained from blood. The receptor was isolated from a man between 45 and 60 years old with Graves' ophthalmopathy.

The CDR3: CASSHRPGDYGYTF. In nucleotides, the CDR3 is TGTGCCAGCAGCCACCGCCCCGGGGACTATGGCTACACCTTC. The gene calls are TRBV14 and TRBJ1-2; no definite D call. Trimming removed 3 bases at V and 3 bases at J, with 11 bases between. Germline CDR1 reads SGHDN; CDR2 reads FVKESK. The CDR3 loop spans 14 amino acids.